The next 15 T cell receptor beta chains were all read from a single sample in a study of metastatic and nonmetastatic thyroid tumors. Thyroid surgery took place with no prior treatment in any patient. TCRdb reprocessed the PCR reads using MiXCR. The table shows roughly 30,000 clones, with over 15% occurring only once. Material: blood. Receptors were obtained from a female donor with papillary thyroid cancer or a benign thyroid nodule (not recorded which). Some clones in this sample may be carry-over from other donors' samples.

The rearrangement joins TRBV6-8 to TRBJ2-1; D is tentatively TRBD1 or TRBD2 (6 bases each). Deletions cut 6 bases from V and 6 bases from J, with 21 bases between. Germline loops: CDR1 MNHGY, CDR2 SAAAGT. The CDR3 is made up of 16 amino acids. The CDR3 DNA is TGTGCCAGCAGCCTTCTCTGTCGGGGGCGATGCAATGAGCAGTTCTTC. This codes for CASSLLCRGRCNEQFF.

V gene TRBV11-1 combines with J gene TRBJ2-1, with D perhaps matching TRBD2 (5 bases). V was cut by 2 bases and J by 1 base, with 12 bases left in between. This CDR3 is built from 16 residues. Looked up from germline, CDR1 is SGHAT and CDR2 is FQDESV (reference sequence). For the CDR3, the DNA is TGTGCCAGCAGCTTAACTACGGGGAAGTCCTACAATGAGCAGTTCTTC. Its protein is CASSLTTGKSYNEQFF.

This clone rates as medium-sized. V is TRBV6-1 and J is TRBJ1-2, with TRBD1 as a possible D gene (5 bases). The V end lost 6 bases, the J end lost 7 bases, and 21 bases lay between the germline ends. This CDR3 spans 15 amino acids. Germline values: CDR1 MNHNS, CDR2 SASEGT. The DNA of the CDR3 is TGTGCCAGCAGCGGGGATGGGGCGGGGTACGGTGGCTACACCTTC. This gives the protein CASSGDGAGYGGYTF.

Details on this clone: A read error may explain this, as a much larger clone is one base away. The rearrangement links TRBV10-2 to TRBJ1-4, with D tentatively TRBD1 (5 bases). CDR3 length: 13 residues. Germline V gene lookup returns CDR1 WSHSY and CDR2 SAAADI. V lost 6 bases and J 7 bases, leaving 12 bases between the germline ends. The CDR3 DNA follows: TGCGCCAGCAGCGGGGGGGGGAGTGAAAAACTGTTTTTT. As protein: CASSGGGSEKLFF.

In regard to this clone: The germline gene is not matched at one end of the junction; a read error may be the cause. CDR3 sequence (DNA): TGTGCCAGCAGCTTAATGGTGACCACTGGAGCTTTCTTT. Its translation: CASSLMVTTGAFF. The genes are TRBV28 and TRBJ1-1; D is undetermined. Looked up from germline, CDR1 is MDHEN and CDR2 is SYDVKM. This CDR3 spans 13 amino acids.

This clone was seen many times. This sequence joins TRBV20-1 and TRBJ2-1; D may be TRBD1 (6 bases). The germline CDR1 and CDR2 sequences are DFQATT and SNEGSKA (reference sequence). V gave up 1 base and J gave up 1 base, with 11 bases separating them. The CDR3 contains 15 residues. CDR3 bases: TGCAGTGCTAGAGTTAGGGGGAAATCCTACAATGAGCAGTTCTTC. Amino acids: CSARVRGKSYNEQFF.

The CDR3 spells CSVPTGTSGTDTQYF. In nucleotides, the CDR3 is TGCAGTGTCCCGACCGGGACTAGCGGCACAGATACGCAGTATTTT. The chain recombines TRBV20-1 with TRBJ2-3; 10 bases line up with TRBD2. Germline V gene lookup returns CDR1 DFQATT and CDR2 SNEGSKA (reference sequence). The CDR3 has 15 residues. V was clipped by 7 bases and J by 1 base; unmatched bases: 8.

The V and J genes are TRBV20-1 and TRBJ2-7; 13 bases are shared with TRBD2. This CDR3 has 14 residues. Germline CDR1 and CDR2: DFQATT and SNEGSKA (reference sequence). V lost 5 bases to trimming and J lost 2 bases; unmatched junction nucleotides: 3. DNA of the CDR3: TGCAGTGCTGGGACTAGCGGGAATACCTACGAGCAGTACTTC. It is translated as CSAGTSGNTYEQYF.

This clone was counted at least ten times. In DNA, the CDR3 is TGCGCCAGCAGCTTGGGGCGGGAGTATGTCTACGAGCAGTACTTC. This encodes CASSLGREYVYEQYF. This rearrangement joins TRBV5-1 to TRBJ2-7; 7 bases map to TRBD2. Germline trimming cut 0 bases from V and 3 bases from J; bases unmatched to any gene: 6. Looked up from germline, CDR1 is SGHRS and CDR2 is YFSETQ. The CDR3 covers 15 residues.

This clone has at least ten counts. The chain recombines TRBV7-3 with TRBJ2-1; TRBD2 matches at 8 bases. The ends lost 4 bases at V and 2 bases at J; junction bases unmatched: 7. CDR3 length equals 16 residues. Germline V CDR1 and CDR2: SGHTA, FQGTGA. CDR3 in DNA: TGTGCCAGCAGCTACGAACCAGCGGGAGCCTACAATGAGCAGTTCTTC. This gives the protein CASSYEPAGAYNEQFF.

This clone was recorded many times. A much larger clone differs by one base, so this may be a read error. This rearrangement joins TRBV7-2 to TRBJ2-7, with 7 bases that match TRBD1. This CDR3 has 14 amino acids. Germline CDR1 is SGHTA and CDR2 is FQGNSA. Germline trimming cut 1 base from V and 3 bases from J; bases unmatched to any gene: 3. The CDR3 coding sequence is TGTGCCAGCAGCTTAGTTGCAGGGGGCTACGAGCAGTACTTC. Translated, it gives CASSLVAGGYEQYF.

This clone was seen many times. This rearrangement joins TRBV20-1 to TRBJ2-5; 10 nucleotides align to TRBD2. This CDR3 is 15 amino acids long. Germline CDR1 DFQATT, CDR2 SNEGSKA (reference sequence). V shed 2 bases, J shed 4 bases, and the junction held 7 bases outside the gene matches. CDR3 protein: CSARNILAGVETQYF. The CDR3 DNA reads TGCAGTGCTAGAAACATTCTAGCGGGAGTAGAGACCCAGTACTTC.

The sample holds a few counts of this clone. A much larger clone differs from this one at a single base, so this may be a read error. CDR3 coding DNA: TGTGCCAGTACGGGGGGCGCAGCTAACTATGTCTACACCTTC. It translates to CASTGGAANYVYTF. The chain uses TRBV6-1 and TRBJ1-2, with D maybe TRBD1 (6 bases). The CDR3 contains 14 residues. Germline V gene lookup returns CDR1 MNHNS and CDR2 SASEGT.

Many counts were recorded for this clone. V usage is TRBV27 and J usage is TRBJ1-1; D unresolved. V shed 0 bases and J shed 1 base, with 6 bases lying between them. Germline V gene lookup returns CDR1 MNHEY and CDR2 SMNVEV (reference sequence). The CDR3 loop spans 14 amino acids. The DNA of the CDR3 is TGTGCCAGCAGTTTATCAGGGTGGAACACTGAAGCTTTCTTT. Its translation is CASSLSGWNTEAFF.

This clone was recorded a few times. This chain joins TRBV10-3 and TRBJ2-3; D ambiguous. Germline-derived CDR1 and CDR2 are ENHRY and SYGVKD. The CDR3 has 15 amino acids. V was shortened by 0 bases and J by 5 bases, with 12 bases between the two germline ends. The CDR3 region has the DNA TGTGCCATCAGTGAGTCGGCAGCTATCAAAGATACGCAGTATTTT. Protein sequence: CAISESAAIKDTQYF.